This TCR beta chain was captured by sequencing in a study of CD8+ T cells in alopecia areata. Regarding the study as a whole: In blood and scalp, many expanded lesional clones persisted during tofacitinib.

Extracted RNA was reverse transcribed into cDNA, the sequencing template. Some clones are missing from TCRdb's copy, which holds only in-frame ones; the method was immunoSEQ multiplex PCR. There are about 90,000 clones in the sample; about 44% occur only once, and less than 20% lies in the top ten. In regard to this clone: The target antigen is unknown.

Treatment denoted: oral pan-JAK inhibitor, 5-10 mg twice daily. CD4+ and CD8+ T cells were sorted from PBMCs stained for CD3, CD4 and CD8. Germline V gene lookup returns CDR1 MNHEY and CDR2 SMNVEV (reference sequence). This CDR3 comprises 15 residues. J lost 3 bases, V lost 5 bases, and 10 bases had no gene match. The chain is built from TRBV27 and TRBJ2-7; the match to TRBD1 covers 7 bases. The receptor was derived from a human donor with alopecia areata. This sample comprised CD8+ T cells sorted from blood, obtained at week 24, from a patient treated with tofacitinib. The CDR3 region has the DNA TGTGCCAGCAGTCCCCGGACAGGTGGGCTCTACGAGCAGTACTTC. Translation: CASSPRTGGLYEQYF.